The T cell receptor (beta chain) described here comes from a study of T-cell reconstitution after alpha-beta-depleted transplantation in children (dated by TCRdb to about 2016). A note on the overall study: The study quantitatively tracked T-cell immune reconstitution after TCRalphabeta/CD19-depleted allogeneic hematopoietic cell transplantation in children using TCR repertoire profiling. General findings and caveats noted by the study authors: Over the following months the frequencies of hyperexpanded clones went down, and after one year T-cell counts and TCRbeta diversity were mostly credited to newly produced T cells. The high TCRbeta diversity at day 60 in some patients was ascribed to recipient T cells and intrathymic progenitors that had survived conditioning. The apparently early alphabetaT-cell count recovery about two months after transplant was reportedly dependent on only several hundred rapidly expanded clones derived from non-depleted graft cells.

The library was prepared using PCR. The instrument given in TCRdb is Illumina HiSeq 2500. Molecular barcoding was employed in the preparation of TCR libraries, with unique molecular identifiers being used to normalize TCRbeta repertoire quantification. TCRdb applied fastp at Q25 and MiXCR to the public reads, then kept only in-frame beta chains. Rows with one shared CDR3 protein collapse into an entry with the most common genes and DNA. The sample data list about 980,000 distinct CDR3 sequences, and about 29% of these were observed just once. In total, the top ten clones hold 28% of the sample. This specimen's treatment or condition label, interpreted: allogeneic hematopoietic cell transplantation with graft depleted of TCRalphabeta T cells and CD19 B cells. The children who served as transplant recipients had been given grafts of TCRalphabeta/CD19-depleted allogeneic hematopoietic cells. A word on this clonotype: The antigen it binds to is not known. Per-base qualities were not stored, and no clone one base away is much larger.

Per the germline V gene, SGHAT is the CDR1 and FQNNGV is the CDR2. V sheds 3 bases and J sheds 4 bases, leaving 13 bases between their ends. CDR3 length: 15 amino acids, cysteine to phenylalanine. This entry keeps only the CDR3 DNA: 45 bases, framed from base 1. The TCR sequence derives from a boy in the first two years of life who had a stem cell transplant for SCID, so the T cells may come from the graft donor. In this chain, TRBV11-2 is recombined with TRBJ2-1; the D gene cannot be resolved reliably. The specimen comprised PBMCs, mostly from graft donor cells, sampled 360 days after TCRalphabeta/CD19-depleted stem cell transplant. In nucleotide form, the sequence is TGTGCCAGCAGCTTCCCCTTGGTGGAATACAATGAGCAGTTCTTC. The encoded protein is CASSFPLVEYNEQFF.